Given below is one TCR beta chain in context. This sample stems from a study of blood T cell repertoires in COVID-19. Overall study: Collection of acute and convalescent COVID-19 samples took place in the United States, Italy and Spain. T cells, B-cell-depleted T cells, or PBMCs provided the cDNA or gDNA that served as material.

Germline V lookup: CDR1 MNHEY, CDR2 SMNVEV (reference sequence). Unmatched junction bases numbered 10, after V lost 0 bases and J lost 6 bases. CDR3 size: 16 residues. Study processing details: It was from reference gene primer amplification that nucleated cell counts were estimated. Repertoires were generated with immunoSEQ multiplex PCR, while TCRdb's copy carries only in-frame clones and drops some. The DNA was the basis for D and trimming; V, J and clone size are from that table. This table holds roughly 31,000 clones, about 86% found once. This sequence originates from a human donor with active COVID-19. The donor label of this sample is uncertain. The sequenced sample was peripheral blood. The chain has TRBV27 and TRBJ2-7; 8 bases agree with TRBD2. The CDR3 nucleotides read TGTGCCAGCAGTTTATCCCAGCGGGAGCTTTATCGCGAGCAGTACTTC. This sequence encodes CASSLSQRELYREQYF.